Shown below are 14 T cell receptor beta chains from a single sample sequenced in a study of early stage breast cancer tumors (dated by TCRdb to about 2017). Libraries were prepared through the immunoSEQ multiplex PCR assay. This immuneACCESS table, as held by TCRdb, lists in-frame sequences with V and J called but not all clones. Of the missing ones, under half trace to an unresolved V gene in checked studies; the others have no known cause. This sample comprises 50,000 or so clones, approximately 83% of them detected only once. Roughly 1.4% of the sample is in the top ten clones. The sequencing sample was made of blood. Receptor source: a person in their fifties with breast cancer.

J is TRBJ2-1 and V is TRBV27, with D perhaps TRBD2 (6 bases). Looked up from germline, CDR1 is MNHEY and CDR2 is SMNVEV (reference sequence). This CDR3 contains 15 residues. V was cut by 6 bases and J by 6 bases, with 18 bases left in between. For the CDR3, the DNA is TGTGCCAGCAGGACCTCGGCGGGGCCCTTCAATGAGCAGTTCTTC. This gives the protein CASRTSAGPFNEQFF.

This chain uses TRBV27 with TRBJ1-3; D is undetermined. This CDR3 is built from 14 residues. V dropped 0 bases and J dropped 3 bases, with 6 bases sitting between them. The germline gives CDR1 MNHEY, CDR2 SMNVEV (reference sequence). The CDR3 protein is CASSLSQNGNTIYF. CDR3 DNA sequence: TGTGCCAGCAGTTTATCGCAAAATGGAAACACCATATATTTT.

The gene calls are TRBV6-5 and TRBJ2-7, with 9 bases matching TRBD1. CDR1 MNHEY and CDR2 SVGAGI come from the germline V gene. The CDR3 loop spans 15 amino acids. V was pared by 6 bases and J by 5 bases, with 11 bases of the junction left unmatched. CDR3: CASSPQGQGRDEQYF. The CDR3 bases are TGTGCCAGCAGCCCCCAGGGACAGGGAAGGGACGAGCAGTACTTC.

This chain joins TRBV20-1 and TRBJ2-5; D not resolved. V gave up 1 base and J gave up 5 bases, with 5 bases separating them. The CDR3 runs to 11 residues. Germline V gives CDR1 DFQATT, CDR2 SNEGSKA (reference sequence). Here the CDR3 DNA reads TGCAGTGCTAGAGTCCCGGAGACCCAGTACTTC. Translating it yields CSARVPETQYF.

The V gene is TRBV5-1, the J gene TRBJ1-2; D ambiguous. V lost 0 bases and J lost 0, with 18 bases in between. The CDR3 has 18 amino acids. Germline V CDR1 and CDR2: SGHRS, YFSETQ. DNA of the CDR3: TGCGCCAGCAGCTTGGCCGTGGACGGAGGGAACACTAACTATGGCTACACCTTC. Translated, it gives CASSLAVDGGNTNYGYTF.

The rearrangement joins TRBV7-2 to TRBJ2-3, with 9 bases aligning to TRBD2. The V and J ends lost 5 bases and 4 bases, in that order; junction bases with no gene match: 7. The CDR3 runs 15 residues. Germline V gene sequence: CDR1 SGHTA, CDR2 FQGNSA. The CDR3 reads CASSGLAGWSDTQYF. The CDR3 bases are TGTGCCAGCAGCGGGCTAGCGGGGTGGTCAGATACGCAGTATTTT.

The chain carries TRBV7-9 and TRBJ2-5, with a tentative D call TRBD2 (7 bases). The CDR3 is made up of 17 amino acids. Germline V gene data show CDR1 as SEHNR and CDR2 as FQNEAQ (reference sequence). V gave up 0 bases and J gave up 3 bases, with 17 bases separating them. Here the CDR3 DNA reads TGTGCCAGCAGCTTAGCGGCGAGGGGGGGCTTCGAAGAGACCCAGTACTTC. Translated, it gives CASSLAARGGFEETQYF.

The V and J genes are TRBV21-1 and TRBJ1-4. TRBV21-1 is assigned pseudogene status. The CDR3 is made up of 16 amino acids. The CDR3 is CASSKGVVEKDEKLFF. CDR3 nucleotides: TGTGCCAGCAGCAAAGGGGTCGTAGAGAAGGATGAAAAACTGTTTTTT.

This clone was detected once. CDR3 residues: CASSVDSAGELFF. DNA for the CDR3: TGTGCCAGCAGCGTAGATTCAGCCGGGGAGCTGTTTTTT. The rearrangement joins TRBV9 to TRBJ2-2; D ambiguous. The CDR3 is made up of 13 amino acids. Germline V gene sequence: CDR1 SGDLS, CDR2 YYNGEE. V lost 0 bases to trimming and J lost 6 bases, with 6 bases between them.

The chain recombines TRBV5-1 with TRBJ1-5; TRBD1 agrees at 7 bases. The CDR3 is made up of 14 amino acids. Unmatched junction bases numbered 3, after V lost 2 bases and J lost 4 bases. Germline CDR1 reads SGHRS; CDR2 reads YFSETQ. CDR3 DNA: TGCGCCAGCAGCTTAGGGGACAGAAATCAGCCCCAGCATTTT. It codes for CASSLGDRNQPQHF.

V is TRBV6-1 and J is TRBJ1-3; no clear D. The germline V and J ends were trimmed by 2 bases and 4 bases, with 12 bases remaining between them. Germline lookup yields CDR1 MNHNS and CDR2 SASEGT. The CDR3 totals 15 residues. CDR3 loop: CASSERTEGGNTIYF. The CDR3 DNA reads as TGTGCCAGCAGTGAAAGGACTGAAGGCGGAAACACCATATATTTT.

The V gene is TRBV7-8, the J gene TRBJ2-1; D gene unclear. The CDR3 contains 13 residues. Per the germline V gene, CDR1 is SGHVS and CDR2 is FQNEAQ. The V end was cut by 4 bases, the J end by 4 bases, with 8 bases between. CDR3 protein: CASSSAAYNEQFF. The CDR3 coding sequence is TGTGCCAGCAGCTCGGCGGCTTACAATGAGCAGTTCTTC.

V is TRBV5-1 and J is TRBJ1-4; D remains unclear. The CDR3 extends over 16 amino acids. In germline, CDR1 is SGHRS, CDR2 YFSETQ. Trimming removed 3 bases from V and 8 bases from J, with 20 bases in between. The CDR3 is CASSSSKRSGGEKLFF. In DNA, the CDR3 is TGCGCCAGCAGCTCGAGCAAAAGATCAGGCGGGGAAAAACTGTTTTTT.

The chain carries TRBV7-2 and TRBJ2-7; maybe TRBD1 (6 bases). The CDR3 is 15 amino acids. CDR1 and CDR2 (germline): SGHTA, FQGNSA. V shed 4 bases and J shed 3 bases, with 16 bases lying between them. The CDR3 here is CASSSKGHRSYEQYF. CDR3 sequence (DNA): TGTGCCAGCAGCTCAAAGGGACATCGGAGCTACGAGCAGTACTTC.